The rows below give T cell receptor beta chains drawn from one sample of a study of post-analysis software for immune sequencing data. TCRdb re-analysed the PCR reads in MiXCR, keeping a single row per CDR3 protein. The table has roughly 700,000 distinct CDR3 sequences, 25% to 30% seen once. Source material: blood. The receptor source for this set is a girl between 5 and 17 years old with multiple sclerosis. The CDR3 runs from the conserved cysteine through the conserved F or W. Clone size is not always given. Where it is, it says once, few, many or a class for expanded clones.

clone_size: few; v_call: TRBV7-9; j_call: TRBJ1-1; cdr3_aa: CASSPTGAATEAFF
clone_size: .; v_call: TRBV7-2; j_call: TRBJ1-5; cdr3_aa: CASRRGGRNQPQHF
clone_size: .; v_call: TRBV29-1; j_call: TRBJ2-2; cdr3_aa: CSYLNTGELFF
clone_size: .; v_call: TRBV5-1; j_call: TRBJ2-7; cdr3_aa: CASSPSEKSSSYEQYF
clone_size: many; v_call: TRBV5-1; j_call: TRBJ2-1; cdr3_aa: CASRALAGGDNEQFF
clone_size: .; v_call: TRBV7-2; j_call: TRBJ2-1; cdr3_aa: CASSLRDSGRAYNEQFF
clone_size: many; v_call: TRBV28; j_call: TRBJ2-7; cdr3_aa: CASSLPTVTYEQYF
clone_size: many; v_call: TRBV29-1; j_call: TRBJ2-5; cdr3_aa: CSVEQTKETQYF
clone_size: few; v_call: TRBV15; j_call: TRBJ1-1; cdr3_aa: CATSRSGGRGRGEAFF
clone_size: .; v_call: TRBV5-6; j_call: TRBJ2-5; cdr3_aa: CASSPQDRGRGLETQYF
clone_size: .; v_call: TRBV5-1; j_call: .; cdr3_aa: CASSMRTSGYNEQYF
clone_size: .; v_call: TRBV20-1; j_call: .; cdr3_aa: CSAKAGLAFNEQYF
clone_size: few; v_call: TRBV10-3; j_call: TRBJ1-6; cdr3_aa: CAISDRGRDNSPLHF
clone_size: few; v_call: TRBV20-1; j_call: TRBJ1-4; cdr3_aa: CSARDSRALPNEKLFF
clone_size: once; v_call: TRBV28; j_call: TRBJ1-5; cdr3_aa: CASSGRGRSQPQHF
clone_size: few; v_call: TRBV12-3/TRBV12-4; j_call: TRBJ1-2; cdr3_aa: CASSLVGLDGYTF
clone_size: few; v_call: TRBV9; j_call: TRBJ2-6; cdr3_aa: CASSPGDGANVLTF
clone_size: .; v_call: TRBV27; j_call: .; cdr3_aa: CASSYSGQGNYEQYF
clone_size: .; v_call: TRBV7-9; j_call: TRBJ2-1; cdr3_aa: CASEVAGPEQFF
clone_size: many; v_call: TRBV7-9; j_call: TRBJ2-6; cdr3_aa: CASRLSGANVLTF
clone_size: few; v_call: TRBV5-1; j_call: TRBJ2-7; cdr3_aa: CASSSVRTADGEQYF
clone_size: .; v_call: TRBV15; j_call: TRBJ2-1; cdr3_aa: CATSRGAGGLRNEQFF
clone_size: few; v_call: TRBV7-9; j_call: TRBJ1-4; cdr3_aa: CASRTTAGRNEKLFF